A single sample is the source of the 7 T cell receptor beta chains below, sequenced in a study of CD8 T cells in ankylosing spondylitis. Using its own MiXCR run on the 5' RACE reads, TCRdb lists one record per CDR3 protein. Among 200,000 to 300,000 distinct CDR3 sequences listed, 7.5% to 9.5% were seen once. Source material: blood, either unsorted or a sorted T cell fraction (not recorded which). The receptors were gathered from a female donor with ankylosing spondylitis or in good health (not recorded which).

Points on this clonotype: A much larger clone differs by one base, so this may be a read error. This CDR3 fails to terminate in the conserved phenylalanine or tryptophan, so it likely reflects a read error. The genes are TRBV7-2 and TRBJ2-7, with 8 bases identical to TRBD2. This CDR3 is 14 amino acids long. Losses at the gene ends were 2 bases for V and 6 bases for J; bases not matched to a gene: 6. The V gene's germline CDR1 is SGHTA and CDR2 FQGNSA. In nucleotides, the CDR3 is TGTGCCAGCAGCTTAAACGGGAGGGCCAGCGAGCAGTACTTG. Encoded protein: CASSLNGRASEQYL.

The chain combines TRBV7-2 with TRBJ2-7; D unresolved. V shed 2 bases and J shed 3 bases, with 14 bases lying between them. This CDR3 has 15 amino acids. Germline V lookup: CDR1 SGHTA, CDR2 FQGNSA. The DNA of the CDR3 is TGTGCCAGCAGCTTATTAGGACGGATGGACTACGAGCAGTACTTC. Its translation: CASSLLGRMDYEQYF.

This clonotype was seen repeatedly, ten times or more. The genes are TRBV13 and TRBJ2-1; TRBD2 aligns across 10 bases. Germline V CDR1 and CDR2: PRHDT, FYEKMQ (reference sequence). V shed 5 bases and J 2 bases; nucleotides not matched to a gene: 6. The CDR3 covers 16 residues. CDR3 sequence (DNA): TGTGCCAGCAGCCCGGGGGGGACTAGCGCCTACAATGAGCAGTTCTTC. Translating gives CASSPGGTSAYNEQFF.

This clonotype was picked up a small number of times. The J gene is TRBJ1-5, the V gene TRBV18; TRBD1 matches 9 bases. Germline loops: CDR1 KGHSH, CDR2 LQKENI. With 6 bases clipped from V and 6 bases from J, the junction kept 9 bases outside the gene matches. The CDR3 loop spans 15 amino acids. The CDR3 region is CASSQDRGGGQPQHF. The CDR3 DNA is TGTGCCAGCTCCCAGGACAGGGGTGGGGGTCAGCCCCAGCATTTT.

This clonotype was recorded many times. The chain uses TRBV12-3 or TRBV12-4 and TRBJ2-2, with D tentatively TRBD1 (6 bases). The V end was cut by 2 bases, the J end by 4 bases, with 8 bases between. This CDR3 spans 14 amino acids. Here the CDR3 reads CASSLTGTTGELFF. CDR3 nucleotides: TGTGCCAGCAGTTTAACAGGGACCACCGGGGAGCTGTTTTTT.

This clonotype was counted ten times or more. This rearrangement joins TRBV20-1 to TRBJ1-2; weak D call: TRBD1 (5 bases). This CDR3 comprises 10 residues. V was cut by 4 bases and J by 8 bases, with 8 bases left in between. Germline V gene sequence: CDR1 DFQATT, CDR2 SNEGSKA (reference sequence). The CDR3 DNA is TGCAGTGCTACAGGGAGCGGCTACACCTTC. It yields the protein CSATGSGYTF.

The rearrangement joins TRBV9 to TRBJ2-6; 7 bases agree with TRBD1. J lost 9 bases, V lost 3 bases, and 6 bases had no gene match. CDR1 is SGDLS, CDR2 YYNGEE, per germline. This CDR3 region has 14 residues. The CDR3 reads CASSATGKVNVLTF. CDR3 coding DNA: TGTGCCAGCAGCGCGACAGGGAAGGTCAACGTCCTGACTTTC.